Given below is one TCR beta chain in context. In this sample, this clonotype turned up many times. This clone's antigen is unknown. No base qualities exist here, and no much larger clone lies one base off it. This record comes from a study of T cell repertoires in cytomegalovirus infection (dated by TCRdb to about 2019). About the investigation overall: Recently identified HLA-C-restricted CMV epitopes, whose presentation resists viral immunomodulation, were targeted by peptide stimulations together with well-studied HLA-B-restricted epitopes. The HLA type of each donor mattered for the analysis, because public TCR beta signatures pointed to carriage of CMV infection along with the matching HLA type.

There are 15 amino acids in the CDR3, from cysteine to phenylalanine inclusive. Only the CDR3 part of the read is kept: 45 bases, read in frame from the first base. Looking up the germline V gene (reference sequence) yields CDR1 SEHNR and CDR2 FQNEAQ. V drops 6 bases and J drops 3 bases, leaving 17 bases in between. The sample was run on an Illumina HiSeq 1500. Clones were called with MiXCR by TCRdb after fastp trimmed the public reads at Q25, and only in-frame beta chains were retained. Entries that share a CDR3 protein sequence are merged under the most common genes and DNA. The table for this sample lists 40,000 to 55,000 distinct CDR3 sequences; 15% to 25% of them were counted only once. More than 25% of the sample is held by the ten biggest clonotypes. Paper-wide results and their limitations: Cumulative frequency of public TCR beta family members discriminated carriers of CMV infection plus the relevant HLA type in this cohort and an independent approximately 370-donor cohort. The ex vivo response was dominated by HLA-C-restricted CMV-specific TCR beta clonotypes, which also provided the single most frequent clonotype in two of eight donors.

What the treatment or condition label conveys for this sample: in vitro stimulation with specific CMV peptide epitopes to enrich CMV-specific T cells. The sequenced sample was CD8+ T cells from cultured PBMCs, obtained from culture after CMV antigen stimulation. The chain uses TRBV7-9 and TRBJ1-2; the D gene is perhaps TRBD1, on 5 matching bases. The sequence was collected from a human donor in good health (CMV status not recorded). Some clones in this sample may be carry-over from other donors' samples. The DNA sequence reads TGTGCCAGCAGTTGGGCGGGGGGAGCGGACTATGGCTACACCTTC. This encodes CASSWAGGADYGYTF.